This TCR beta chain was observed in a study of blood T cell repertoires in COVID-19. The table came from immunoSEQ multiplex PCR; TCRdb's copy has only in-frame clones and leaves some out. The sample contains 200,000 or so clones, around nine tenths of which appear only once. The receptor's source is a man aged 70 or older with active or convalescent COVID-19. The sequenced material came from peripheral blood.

CDR3 coding DNA: TGTGCCAGCAGCTTAGGTGGGGCTTCGGTTCAGCCCCAGCATTTT. The encoded protein is CASSLGGASVQPQHF. The chain uses TRBV7-2 and TRBJ1-5, with a possible D match to TRBD1 (5 bases). This CDR3 has 15 amino acids. Trimming took 1 base from V and 6 from J, leaving 13 bases between them. Germline V gene sequence: CDR1 SGHTA, CDR2 FQGNSA.